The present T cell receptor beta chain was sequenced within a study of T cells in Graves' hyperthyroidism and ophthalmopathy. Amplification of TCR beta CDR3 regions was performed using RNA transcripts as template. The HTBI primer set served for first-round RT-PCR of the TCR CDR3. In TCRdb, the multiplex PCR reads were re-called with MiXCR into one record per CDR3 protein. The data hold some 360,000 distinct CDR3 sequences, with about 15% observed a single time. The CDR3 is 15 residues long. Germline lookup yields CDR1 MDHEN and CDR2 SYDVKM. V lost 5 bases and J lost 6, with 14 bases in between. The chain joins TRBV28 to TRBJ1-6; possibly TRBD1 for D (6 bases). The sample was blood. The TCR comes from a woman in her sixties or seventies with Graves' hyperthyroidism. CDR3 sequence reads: CASSPYQGTNSPLHF. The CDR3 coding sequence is TGTGCCAGCAGTCCGTACCAGGGGACTAATTCACCCCTCCACTTT.